The 19 T cell receptor beta chains below were found in one sample sequenced in a study of technical replicates of blood from a handful of donors (dated by TCRdb to the late 2010s). Preparation of the library involved the immunoSEQ multiplex PCR assay. Here the immuneACCESS table is served through TCRdb, limited to in-frame sequences with V and J called. Missing clones are a known gap in these copies; in checked studies unresolved V genes cover under half, and the rest lacks a known reason. The sample data list roughly 80,000 clones, and approximately 89% of these were observed just once. Roughly 0.38% of the sample is taken by the ten largest. Sequencing was performed on T cells isolated from PBMCs. These receptors were taken from a human donor in good health.

The gene calls are TRBV28 and TRBJ2-1; weak D call: TRBD2 (6 bases). V was trimmed by 2 bases and J by 12 bases, leaving 11 bases between them. Germline V lookup: CDR1 MDHEN, CDR2 SYDVKM. The CDR3 length is 12 residues. The CDR3 region has the DNA TGTGCCAGCAGTTTACCCGGGAGTATGCAGTTCTTC. It translates to CASSLPGSMQFF.

A few counts support this clone. The CDR3 is CATSRVRESQPQHF. The CDR3 DNA reads as TGTGCCACCAGCAGAGTCAGGGAAAGTCAGCCCCAGCATTTT. The chain combines TRBV15 with TRBJ1-5; D possibly corresponds to TRBD1 (5 bases). The germline V gene has CDR1 LNHNV and CDR2 YYDKDF (reference sequence). This CDR3 is built from 14 residues. Trimming removed 1 base at V and 6 bases at J, with 10 bases between.

The rearrangement links TRBV25-1 to TRBJ2-5; TRBD2 is a possible D gene (5 bases). The CDR3 runs 14 residues. Germline V gives CDR1 MGHDK, CDR2 SYGVNS. The germline V and J ends were trimmed by 0 bases and 6 bases, with 11 bases remaining between them. The CDR3: CASSEYGDWKTQYF. Here the CDR3 DNA reads TGTGCCAGCAGTGAATACGGGGATTGGAAGACCCAGTACTTC.

The chain has TRBV7-9 and TRBJ2-7, with 10 bases that match TRBD1. This CDR3 region has 15 residues. The V gene's germline CDR1 is SEHNR and CDR2 FQNEAQ (reference sequence). Trimming cost V 1 base and J 1 base; bases outside gene matches: 1. The CDR3 loop reads CASSLGTGGSYEQYF. The CDR3 DNA is TGTGCCAGCAGCTTAGGGACAGGGGGGTCCTACGAGCAGTACTTC.

The chain joins TRBV2 to TRBJ2-3, with 7 bases fitting TRBD1. The trim removed 8 bases at V and 0 bases at J, leaving 8 bases unmatched. CDR3 length equals 15 residues. Germline lookup yields CDR1 SNHLY and CDR2 FYNNEI. This CDR3 reads CASLIGTASTDTQYF. The CDR3 DNA reads TGTGCCAGCCTAATAGGGACAGCTAGCACAGATACGCAGTATTTT.

The chain joins TRBV28 to TRBJ2-6; maybe TRBD2 (5 bases). The V end lost 5 bases, the J end lost 0 bases, and 8 bases lay between the germline ends. Germline-derived CDR1 and CDR2 are MDHEN and SYDVKM. This CDR3 comprises 15 residues. CDR3 loop: CASSATISGANVLTF. The CDR3 bases are TGTGCCAGCAGTGCGACTATCTCTGGGGCCAACGTCCTGACTTTC.

The chain has TRBV6-5 and TRBJ1-1; 8 nucleotides match TRBD1. Per germline, CDR1 MNHEY and CDR2 SVGAGI. With 6 bases clipped from V and 5 bases from J, the junction kept 5 bases outside the gene matches. The CDR3 is made up of 13 amino acids. The CDR3 nucleotides are TGTGCCAGCAGGCTACAGGGGGGAACTGAAGCTTTCTTT. Translation: CASRLQGGTEAFF.

The CDR3 DNA is TGTGCCAGCTTCCCCAGAGGGATTAGCTCCTACGAGCAGTACTTC. Protein product: CASFPRGISSYEQYF. This chain connects TRBV28 to TRBJ2-7; tentatively, D is TRBD2 (5 bases). CDR1 and CDR2 from the germline V gene are MDHEN and SYDVKM. CDR3 size: 15 residues. The V end lost 8 bases, the J end lost 0 bases, and 17 bases lay between the germline ends.

This chain connects TRBV13 to TRBJ2-3; possibly TRBD2 for D (6 bases). The V and J ends lost 5 bases and 5 bases respectively, with 20 bases between them. The CDR3 sequence is 16 residues long. The germline V gene encodes CDR1 PRHDT and CDR2 FYEKMQ (reference sequence). CDR3 bases: TGTGCCAGCAGCGACGTCGCGGTCTTCGGGAGAGATACGCAGTATTTT. This translates into CASSDVAVFGRDTQYF.

The V and J genes are TRBV6-1 and TRBJ2-3; D may be TRBD1 (5 bases). Trimming shortened V by 0 bases and J by 6 bases, and 19 bases separated the two germline ends. CDR1 is MNHNS, CDR2 SASEGT, per germline. The CDR3 loop spans 17 amino acids. DNA for the CDR3: TGTGCCAGCAGTGAAGCGCCTCCTCGGCAGGGCCGGGATACGCAGTATTTT. Protein: CASSEAPPRQGRDTQYF.

The chain recombines TRBV11-1 with TRBJ2-1, with 9 bases matching TRBD1. Germline V lookup: CDR1 SGHAT, CDR2 FQDESV (reference sequence). The CDR3 runs 15 residues. V shed 7 bases and J 0 bases; nucleotides not matched to a gene: 4. The CDR3 sequence is CASNEGQGSYNEQFF. CDR3 bases: TGTGCCAGCAACGAGGGACAGGGCTCCTACAATGAGCAGTTCTTC.

The CDR3 sequence is CASSPRGGDGYGYTF. The CDR3 nucleotides are TGTGCCAGCAGCCCCCGAGGGGGAGACGGATATGGCTACACCTTC. V gene TRBV7-2 combines with J gene TRBJ1-2, with a tentative D call TRBD1 (6 bases). The germline V gene encodes CDR1 SGHTA and CDR2 FQGNSA. The CDR3 is 15 amino acids. The V gene lost 5 bases and the J gene lost 5 bases, with 18 bases spanning the gap.

A few counts support this clone. This sequence joins TRBV19 and TRBJ2-1, with D possibly being TRBD1 (6 bases). Looked up from germline, CDR1 is LNHDA and CDR2 is SQIVND (reference sequence). The CDR3 spans 17 residues. The V end lost 3 bases, the J end lost 0 bases, and 15 bases lay between the germline ends. CDR3 protein: CASSIRGSLSSYNEQFF. The DNA of the CDR3 is TGTGCCAGTAGTATCAGGGGCTCCCTCAGCTCCTACAATGAGCAGTTCTTC.

The chain carries TRBV30 and TRBJ2-5, with 10 bases that match TRBD2. The DNA end favors TRBJ2-7, so the J call may be wrong. CDR1 is GTSNPN, CDR2 SVGIG, per germline (reference sequence). The CDR3 runs to 14 residues. CDR3 loop: CAWAAGLAGVEQYF. DNA for the CDR3: TGTGCCTGGGCCGCGGGCCTAGCGGGGGTCGAGCAGTACTTC.

V usage is TRBV6-6 and J usage is TRBJ2-7; TRBD1 aligns across 7 bases. V lost 6 bases, J lost 3 bases, and 2 bases stayed unmatched. CDR3 length: 12 amino acids. Germline V gene sequence: CDR1 MNHNY, CDR2 SVGAGI (reference sequence). The CDR3: CASSWDSYEQYF. CDR3 in DNA: TGTGCCAGCAGCTGGGACAGCTACGAGCAGTACTTC.

This rearrangement joins TRBV11-2 to TRBJ2-2; D perhaps matches TRBD2 (6 bases). The CDR3 runs to 14 residues. CDR1 is SGHAT, CDR2 FQNNGV, per germline. V was trimmed by 4 bases and J by 2 bases, leaving 8 bases between them. The CDR3 DNA reads as TGTGCCAGCAGCTCGGGAGTCAACACCGGGGAGCTGTTTTTT. Amino acids: CASSSGVNTGELFF.

Comment on this clone: Other DNA sequences from this sample encode an identical CDR3 as well. The CDR3, as DNA: TGTGCCAGCAGCGTCGTCGGGACAGATACGCAGTATTTT. As protein: CASSVVGTDTQYF. The rearrangement links TRBV9 to TRBJ2-3; D unresolved. The CDR3 totals 13 residues. The germline CDR1 and CDR2 sequences are SGDLS and YYNGEE. The ends were cut back, 2 bases at V and 3 bases at J, with 7 bases in the middle.

J is TRBJ1-1 and V is TRBV27; 7 nucleotides line up with TRBD1. This CDR3 is 13 amino acids long. From germline, CDR1 is MNHEY and CDR2 SMNVEV (reference sequence). Trimming took 4 bases from V and 4 from J; bases not matched to a gene: 3. The CDR3 nucleotides read TGTGCCAGCAGTTCAGGGGGAACCACTGAAGCTTTCTTT. It encodes CASSSGGTTEAFF.

As DNA, the CDR3 is TGTGCCGCCTGGGGAGACGGCAATGAGCAGTTCTTC. Translation gives CAAWGDGNEQFF. V gene TRBV7-9 combines with J gene TRBJ2-1; possible D gene TRBD2, 5 bases. The CDR3 covers 12 residues. Per the germline V gene, CDR1 is SEHNR and CDR2 is FQNEAQ (reference sequence). V gave up 11 bases and J gave up 6 bases, with 14 bases separating them.